The next 20 T cell receptor beta chains were all read from a single sample in a study of OX40 agonist ivuxolimab in advanced cancers. Here immunoSEQ multiplex PCR was the method, and the copy in TCRdb shows in-frame clones only, minus some. This table has 63,000 or so clones, approximately 80% appearing once. The sample in question was CD4+ or CD8+ T cells sorted from blood, obtained in a trial of the OX40 agonist ivuxolimab. Receptor source: an adult with an advanced solid tumor such as melanoma, head and neck, liver or kidney cancer.

The CDR3 bases are TGTGCCAGCAGTTCGTATGGGGCGGTGGGCTACGAGCAGTACTTC. It codes for CASSSYGAVGYEQYF. This sequence joins TRBV6-5 and TRBJ2-7, with D perhaps matching TRBD1 (5 bases). Deletions cut 4 bases from V and 3 bases from J, with 16 bases between. CDR1 is MNHEY and CDR2 is SVGAGI in the germline V gene. CDR3 length equals 15 residues.

The genes are TRBV25-1 and TRBJ2-7; D ambiguous. CDR3 length equals 14 residues. V shed 6 bases and J shed 3 bases, with 15 bases lying between them. Germline V gene sequence: CDR1 MGHDK, CDR2 SYGVNS. In DNA form, the CDR3 reads TGTGCCAGCAGCGAAGGTCAGGTGGGCTACGAGCAGTACTTC. Translation: CASSEGQVGYEQYF.

In this sample, this clone turned up once. The chain joins TRBV6-1 to TRBJ1-2, with a tentative D call TRBD1 (6 bases). This CDR3 spans 16 amino acids. Trimming removed 4 bases from V and 4 bases from J, with 19 bases in between. The germline CDR1 and CDR2 sequences are MNHNS and SASEGT. CDR3 protein: CASSVDRTHMSYGYTF. The DNA for the CDR3 is TGTGCCAGCAGTGTAGACAGGACCCACATGTCCTATGGCTACACCTTC.

As DNA, the CDR3 is TGTGCCAGCAGCGCACAGGGCATGGCCCAGCATTTT. Its translation: CASSAQGMAQHF. The J gene is TRBJ1-5, the V gene TRBV2; maybe TRBD1 (6 bases). Germline V gene sequence: CDR1 SNHLY, CDR2 FYNNEI. This CDR3 contains 12 residues. V was shortened by 6 bases and J by 11 bases, with 14 bases between the two germline ends.

The V and J genes are TRBV6-1 and TRBJ2-7; TRBD2 matches at 8 bases. Trimming at V came to 0 bases and at J to 12 bases, leaving 13 bases not matched to a gene. From germline, CDR1 is MNHNS and CDR2 SASEGT. The CDR3 contains 15 residues. CDR3 region: CASSEASGGQTVRYF. The CDR3 coding sequence is TGTGCCAGCAGTGAAGCTTCGGGGGGGCAAACAGTACGGTACTTC.

V usage is TRBV6-5 and J usage is TRBJ1-6; no clear D gene. Trimming left V 6 bases short and J 3 bases short, with 12 bases between. The CDR3 runs 15 residues. Looked up from germline, CDR1 is MNHEY and CDR2 is SVGAGI. CDR3 nucleotide sequence: TGTGCCAGCAGCACTGCGGACGGCTATAATTCACCCCTCCACTTT. This gives the protein CASSTADGYNSPLHF.

This rearrangement joins TRBV29-1 to TRBJ1-4; possibly TRBD1 for D (6 bases). CDR1 is SQVTM and CDR2 is ANQGSEA in the germline V gene. Trimming took 4 bases from V and 6 from J, leaving 15 bases between them. This CDR3 is built from 14 residues. In DNA form, the CDR3 reads TGCAGCGTTGTTCCAGGGGCTGGGGATGAAAAACTGTTTTTT. This encodes CSVVPGAGDEKLFF. Based on the CDR3 plus reference TRBV29-1 and TRBJ1-4, the full variable domain is SAVISQKPSRDICQRGTSLTIQCQVDSQVTMMFWYRQQPGQSLTLIATANQGSEATYESGFVIDKFPISRPNLTFSTLTVSNMSPEDSSIYLCSVVPGAGDEKLFFGSGTQLSVL.

The chain is built from TRBV14 and TRBJ2-3; D gene uncertain. The CDR3 is 13 residues long. Trimming pared 4 bases from V and 2 bases from J, leaving 7 bases between. Germline CDR1 is SGHDN and CDR2 is FVKESK. The CDR3 protein is CASSLRLTDTQYF. CDR3 bases: TGTGCCAGCAGCCTCCGGCTCACAGATACGCAGTATTTT.

The CDR3 sequence: CASSLGGRTGEKLFF. The CDR3 DNA follows: TGTGCCAGCAGCTTAGGGGGGAGGACAGGGGAAAAACTGTTTTTT. The genes are TRBV7-2 and TRBJ1-4; 8 positions agree with TRBD1. CDR3 length equals 15 residues. Per germline, CDR1 SGHTA and CDR2 FQGNSA. V lost 1 base, J lost 8 bases, and 6 bases stayed unmatched.

The J gene is TRBJ1-6, the V gene TRBV6-1; 7 nucleotides agree with TRBD1. The V gene end was trimmed by 7 bases and the J gene end by 6 bases; junction bases not matched to a gene: 9. This CDR3 has 15 amino acids. From germline, CDR1 is MNHNS and CDR2 SASEGT. The CDR3 protein is CASTGGTEPNSPLHF. The CDR3, as DNA: TGTGCCAGCACCGGGGGGACAGAGCCTAATTCACCCCTCCACTTT.

V gene TRBV11-2 combines with J gene TRBJ1-1; 8 bases map to TRBD1. The germline V gene has CDR1 SGHAT and CDR2 FQNNGV. The junction had 4 bases not matched to a gene; V was cut back by 0 bases and J by 10 bases. The CDR3 is 13 residues long. CDR3 DNA: TGTGCCAGCAGCTTAGAGGGACAGGTGAGAGCTTTCTTT. It specifies CASSLEGQVRAFF. Together with reference TRBV11-2 and TRBJ1-1, the CDR3 gives the full variable domain: EAGVAQSPRYKIIEKRQSVAFWCNPISGHATLYWYQQILGQGPKLLIQFQNNGVVDDSQLPKDRFSAERLKGVDSTLKIQPAKLEDSAVYLCASSLEGQVRAFFGQGTRLTVV.

The chain couples TRBV10-3 to TRBJ2-5; TRBD2 agrees at 7 bases. Germline CDR1 and CDR2: ENHRY and SYGVKD. V trimming: 4 bases; J trimming: 1 base; junction bases outside the gene matches: 9. The CDR3 is made up of 16 amino acids. CDR3 region: CAISGDPGLPQETQYF. The CDR3 DNA reads TGTGCCATCAGTGGGGATCCGGGACTACCCCAAGAGACCCAGTACTTC.

This clone rates as medium-sized. This rearrangement joins TRBV7-9 to TRBJ1-6, with 8 bases that match TRBD1. CDR1 SEHNR and CDR2 FQNEAQ come from the germline V gene (reference sequence). The CDR3 is made up of 14 amino acids. The junction had 5 bases not matched to a gene; V was cut back by 4 bases and J by 9 bases. The CDR3 loop is CASSSQGALSPLHF. The CDR3 coding sequence is TGTGCCAGCAGCTCTCAGGGGGCGCTTTCACCCCTCCACTTT.

This chain uses TRBV5-5 with TRBJ1-1; D is ambiguous. Trimming took 0 bases from V and 0 from J, leaving 9 bases between them. The CDR3 covers 15 residues. Germline V lookup: CDR1 SGHKS, CDR2 YYEKEE (reference sequence). CDR3 bases: TGTGCCAGCAGCTTGGCCAGGTCGATGAACACTGAAGCTTTCTTT. This encodes CASSLARSMNTEAFF.

The V gene is TRBV7-2, the J gene TRBJ1-1; 7 bases align to TRBD1. The CDR3 is 14 residues long. CDR1 is SGHTA and CDR2 is FQGNSA in the germline V gene. V was pared by 1 base and J by 1 base, with 0 bases of the junction left unmatched. The CDR3 coding sequence is TGTGCCAGCAGCTTAGGACAGGGGAACACTGAAGCTTTCTTT. Amino acids: CASSLGQGNTEAFF.

This chain uses TRBV7-9 with TRBJ1-6, with 7 bases that match TRBD1. CDR3 size: 16 residues. From germline, CDR1 is SEHNR and CDR2 FQNEAQ (reference sequence). With V trimmed by 1 base and J by 7 bases, 7 bases remained unmatched. The DNA of the CDR3 is TGTGCCAGCAGCTTAGGACAGGGTTTTTTCAATTCACCCCTCCACTTT. Its translation: CASSLGQGFFNSPLHF.

The chain uses TRBV19 and TRBJ1-5, with a weak D call TRBD1 (5 bases). Germline CDR1 and CDR2: LNHDA and SQIVND (reference sequence). V dropped 5 bases and J dropped 3 bases, with 20 bases sitting between them. The CDR3 is 17 amino acids. The CDR3 bases are TGTGCCAGTAGTGTGCGTTCCGGGACCCTCGACAATCAGCCCCAGCATTTT. It codes for CASSVRSGTLDNQPQHF. The full variable domain, with the rest looked up from reference TRBV19 and TRBJ1-5, is DGGITQSPKYLFRKEGQNVTLSCEQNLNHDAMYWYRQDPGQGLRLIYYSQIVNDFQKGDIAEGYSVSREKKESFPLTVTSAQKNPTAFYLCASSVRSGTLDNQPQHFGDGTRLSIL.

V and J are TRBV5-1 and TRBJ1-2, with a weak D call TRBD1 (6 bases). V lost 6 bases and J 3 bases, leaving 15 bases between the germline ends. The CDR3 has 14 residues. Germline CDR1 is SGHRS and CDR2 is YFSETQ. CDR3 loop: CASNFDRTDYGYTF. The CDR3 nucleotides read TGCGCCAGCAACTTTGACAGGACGGACTATGGCTACACCTTC.

The rearrangement uses TRBV11-2 and TRBJ1-2, with D tentatively TRBD1 (6 bases). Germline CDR1 and CDR2: SGHAT and FQNNGV. The V end was cut by 7 bases, the J end by 4 bases, with 16 bases between. The length of the CDR3 is 14 residues. The CDR3 DNA sequence: TGTGCCAGCACCCTTACGGACAGTCTCTATGGCTACACCTTC. It is translated as CASTLTDSLYGYTF.

This chain links TRBV15 with TRBJ2-1; D is perhaps TRBD2 (7 bases). The length of the CDR3 is 15 residues. The germline V gene encodes CDR1 LNHNV and CDR2 YYDKDF (reference sequence). Trimming removed 6 bases at V and 1 base at J, with 13 bases between. This CDR3 reads CATRKGGASYNEQFF. The CDR3 region has the DNA TGTGCCACCAGGAAAGGGGGGGCTTCCTACAATGAGCAGTTCTTC. Filled out from reference TRBV15 and TRBJ2-1, the complete variable domain reads DAMVIQNPRYQVTQFGKPVTLSCSQTLNHNVMYWYQQKSSQAPKLLFHYYDKDFNNEADTPDNFQSRRPNTSFCFLDIRSPGLGDTAMYLCATRKGGASYNEQFFGPGTRLTVL.